The 15 T cell receptor beta chains given below trace back to one sample, sequenced in a study of T cells in Graves' hyperthyroidism and ophthalmopathy. RNA transcripts yielded amplified TCR beta CDR3 regions. A first-round RT-PCR of the TCR CDR3 used the HTBI primer set. TCRdb independently ran MiXCR on the multiplex PCR reads; one entry per CDR3 protein. The sample shows 360,000 or so distinct CDR3 sequences, about 19% of them seen only once. The sequencing sample was made of blood. The receptors were sampled from a woman in her late teens or twenties with Graves' hyperthyroidism.

This clonotype was counted at least ten times. The chain uses TRBV6-1 and TRBJ2-6; D is uncertain. The CDR3 is 15 residues long. Deletions cut 0 bases from V and 1 base from J, with 4 bases between. Germline-derived CDR1 and CDR2 are MNHNS and SASEGT. The chain's CDR3 is CASSEAGSGANVLTF. CDR3 DNA sequence: TGTGCCAGCAGTGAAGCCGGATCTGGGGCCAACGTCCTGACTTTC.

This clonotype was recorded at least ten times. This chain joins TRBV13 and TRBJ1-1; D might be TRBD1 (6 bases). V lost 8 bases and J 4 bases, leaving 17 bases between the germline ends. CDR3 size: 14 residues. CDR1 and CDR2 from the germline V gene are PRHDT and FYEKMQ (reference sequence). CDR3 DNA sequence: TGTGCCAGCGGGGTGTTTGGGGGGGCCACTGAAGCTTTCTTT. Translated: CASGVFGGATEAFF.

This clonotype appeared many times. The rearrangement links TRBV6-5 to TRBJ1-2; the match to TRBD1 covers 7 bases. The CDR3 totals 13 residues. Germline values: CDR1 MNHEY, CDR2 SVGAGI. Losses at the gene ends were 4 bases for V and 1 base for J; bases not matched to a gene: 0. The chain's CDR3 is CASSSGGNYGYTF. The DNA for the CDR3 is TGTGCCAGCAGTTCAGGGGGTAACTATGGCTACACCTTC.

This clonotype was picked up many times. It may be a read error: a sequence one base away is much more abundant. The J gene is TRBJ2-5, the V gene TRBV7-8; 12 bases map to TRBD2. The CDR3 covers 15 residues. Germline V lookup: CDR1 SGHVS, CDR2 FQNEAQ. With 2 bases clipped from V and 4 bases from J, the junction kept 2 bases outside the gene matches. The CDR3, as DNA: TGTGCCAGCAGCTTACCGACTAGCGGGGGAGAGACCCAGTACTTC. This sequence encodes CASSLPTSGGETQYF.

This chain connects TRBV5-4 to TRBJ2-1, with D possibly matching TRBD2 (7 bases). The length of the CDR3 is 16 residues. CDR1 is SGHNT and CDR2 is YYREEE in the germline V gene (reference sequence). V shed 3 bases and J shed 8 bases, with 21 bases lying between them. CDR3 loop: CASSSRWGGPLDEQFF. The CDR3 DNA follows: TGTGCCAGCAGCTCCCGTTGGGGGGGCCCCTTAGATGAGCAGTTCTTC.

This clonotype appeared many times. This chain joins TRBV15 and TRBJ1-1; D is unresolved. Trimming pared 3 bases from V and 1 base from J, leaving 6 bases between. The CDR3 covers 13 residues. CDR1 LNHNV and CDR2 YYDKDF come from the germline V gene (reference sequence). CDR3 nucleotide sequence: TGTGCCACCAGCAGGGGCCCGAACACTGAAGCTTTCTTT. Its protein is CATSRGPNTEAFF.

The sample holds many counts of this clonotype. Written as DNA, the CDR3 is TGTGCCAGCAGCAAAACAGGGGGCGCGGGCTATGGCTACACCTTC. Its protein is CASSKTGGAGYGYTF. The chain carries TRBV28 and TRBJ1-2; 9 bases are shared with TRBD1. The germline CDR1 and CDR2 sequences are MDHEN and SYDVKM. Trimming took 6 bases from V and 4 from J; bases not matched to a gene: 9. This CDR3 has 15 amino acids.

This clonotype was seen at least ten times. V usage is TRBV13 and J usage is TRBJ2-7; 7 bases line up with TRBD1. CDR3 length equals 14 residues. Germline CDR1 and CDR2: PRHDT and FYEKMQ (reference sequence). V dropped 0 bases and J dropped 2; count of bases not matched to a gene: 1. The CDR3 DNA reads as TGTGCCAGCAGCTTAGGCAGGGGGACCTACGAGCAGTACTTC. Translating gives CASSLGRGTYEQYF.

The rearrangement uses TRBV12-3 or TRBV12-4 and TRBJ2-5; no definite D call. Trimming shortened V by 7 bases and J by 0 bases, and 15 bases separated the two germline ends. This CDR3 contains 15 residues. CDR3 sequence: CASKTSRRDQETQYF. DNA for the CDR3: TGTGCCAGCAAAACGTCGAGAAGAGACCAAGAGACCCAGTACTTC.

The chain recombines TRBV6-1 with TRBJ2-7, with a weak D call TRBD2 (5 bases). The CDR3 has 13 amino acids. CDR1 and CDR2 (germline): MNHNS, SASEGT. V lost 10 bases to trimming and J lost 2 bases, with 15 bases between them. CDR3 loop: CATSSLSPYEQYF. Written as DNA, the CDR3 is TGTGCCACGTCTAGCCTGAGCCCCTACGAGCAGTACTTC.

Regarding this clonotype: A much larger clone differs by one base, so this may be a read error. This chain links TRBV29-1 with TRBJ2-7; 9 bases are shared with TRBD1. Germline-derived CDR1 and CDR2 are SQVTM and ANQGSEA. After removal of 0 bases from V and 0 bases from J, the junction contained 3 bases not matched to a gene. The CDR3 covers 15 residues. The CDR3 sequence: CSVEDGQGYSYEQYF. Here the CDR3 DNA reads TGCAGCGTTGAAGACGGACAGGGGTACTCCTACGAGCAGTACTTC.

This clonotype was seen a handful of times. The V and J genes are TRBV27 and TRBJ1-5, with TRBD1 matching 7 bases. J gave up 4 bases and V 3 bases, and 9 bases lay outside the gene matches. Germline values: CDR1 MNHEY, CDR2 SMNVEV (reference sequence). This CDR3 is 16 amino acids long. The CDR3 reads CASSFGVGRGNQPQHF. The CDR3 region has the DNA TGTGCCAGCAGTTTTGGGGTGGGCAGGGGGAATCAGCCCCAGCATTTT.

This clonotype was recorded at least ten times. The CDR3 DNA sequence: TGTGCCACCGGCAGGGCGGTTCTGGGTAATGAAAAACTGTTTTTT. Its protein is CATGRAVLGNEKLFF. The gene calls are TRBV10-3 and TRBJ1-4; possible D gene TRBD1, 5 bases. Deletions cut 10 bases from V and 4 bases from J, with 19 bases between. Germline CDR1 reads ENHRY; CDR2 reads SYGVKD. The CDR3 covers 15 residues.

The V call is TRBV4-1, the J call TRBJ1-3; 11 nucleotides match TRBD1. The length of the CDR3 is 16 residues. The germline V gene has CDR1 MGHRA and CDR2 YSYEKL. The ends lost 2 bases at V and 6 bases at J; junction bases unmatched: 6. CDR3 region: CASSQQQGQGENTIYF. The CDR3 nucleotides read TGCGCCAGCAGCCAACAGCAGGGACAGGGGGAAAACACCATATATTTT.

In this sample, this clonotype turned up many times. The chain has TRBV5-1 and TRBJ1-2; 7 bases match TRBD1. The CDR3 has 14 amino acids. The germline gives CDR1 SGHRS, CDR2 YFSETQ. V lost 1 base to trimming and J lost 4 bases; unmatched junction nucleotides: 4. This CDR3 reads CASSLFDRVYGYTF. The CDR3 DNA reads as TGCGCCAGCAGCTTGTTCGACAGGGTCTATGGCTACACCTTC.